Listed below are T cell receptor beta chains from one sample, sequenced in a study of T cells in Graves' hyperthyroidism and ophthalmopathy. TCRdb processed the multiplex PCR reads anew with MiXCR; each CDR3 protein has one entry. The sample lists roughly 510,000 distinct CDR3 sequences, about a fifth seen once, with more than 25% in the top ten. The sequenced material came from blood. These receptors all come from a man aged 18-30 years with Graves' hyperthyroidism. Both conserved end residues are part of each CDR3. The order of the fields is D gene, V gene, J gene, CDR3 protein. D genes are given only for firm matches.

d_call: .
v_call: TRBV12-3/TRBV12-4
j_call: TRBJ1-5
cdr3_aa: CASGRSLNQPQHF

d_call: TRBD1
v_call: TRBV24-1
j_call: TRBJ1-2
cdr3_aa: CATSDPGGDDGYTF

d_call: .
v_call: TRBV28
j_call: TRBJ2-5
cdr3_aa: CASTAFGLETQYF

d_call: TRBD1
v_call: TRBV25-1
j_call: TRBJ2-7
cdr3_aa: CASGAVKGAQQYF

d_call: .
v_call: TRBV27
j_call: TRBJ2-7
cdr3_aa: CASSLLSGDNEQYF

d_call: TRBD1
v_call: TRBV4-2
j_call: TRBJ2-7
cdr3_aa: CASSQVWDRAYEQYF

d_call: .
v_call: TRBV4-2
j_call: TRBJ1-3
cdr3_aa: CASSQDVGRGNTIYF

d_call: TRBD1
v_call: TRBV27
j_call: TRBJ2-7
cdr3_aa: CASSSLTDRRTYEQYF

d_call: .
v_call: TRBV20-1
j_call: TRBJ2-5
cdr3_aa: CSASLGYQETQYF

d_call: .
v_call: TRBV19
j_call: TRBJ1-5
cdr3_aa: CASSIPTANQPQHF

d_call: TRBD1
v_call: TRBV13
j_call: TRBJ1-1
cdr3_aa: CASSLEVPGQGRGTEAFF

d_call: TRBD2
v_call: TRBV2
j_call: TRBJ2-7
cdr3_aa: CASSALAGTEQYF

d_call: .
v_call: TRBV7-2
j_call: TRBJ2-5
cdr3_aa: CASSRDHTETQYF

d_call: .
v_call: TRBV12-3/TRBV12-4
j_call: TRBJ1-2
cdr3_aa: CASSLDPEGGPYGYTF

d_call: .
v_call: TRBV6-1
j_call: TRBJ1-5
cdr3_aa: CASSEALTGNQPQHF

d_call: TRBD1
v_call: TRBV6-5
j_call: TRBJ2-7
cdr3_aa: CAGGQGATYEQYF

d_call: .
v_call: TRBV12-3/TRBV12-4
j_call: TRBJ2-5
cdr3_aa: CASSPGRIIETQYF

d_call: .
v_call: TRBV28
j_call: TRBJ2-7
cdr3_aa: CASSSLPGLHEQYF

d_call: .
v_call: TRBV6-2/TRBV6-3
j_call: TRBJ2-5
cdr3_aa: CASSGGGGPEETQYF

d_call: TRBD1
v_call: TRBV20-1
j_call: TRBJ2-5
cdr3_aa: CSARGTGDETQYF

d_call: .
v_call: TRBV15
j_call: TRBJ1-2
cdr3_aa: CATSRDLRDSYGYTF

d_call: TRBD1
v_call: TRBV6-5
j_call: TRBJ2-3
cdr3_aa: CASSYGQGADTQYF

d_call: .
v_call: TRBV27
j_call: TRBJ1-2
cdr3_aa: CASSSGGYGYTF

d_call: .
v_call: TRBV7-8
j_call: TRBJ2-7
cdr3_aa: CASSLRGQSSYEQYF

d_call: .
v_call: TRBV5-1
j_call: TRBJ2-5
cdr3_aa: CASSFTGGGVQEAQYF

d_call: .
v_call: TRBV6-5
j_call: TRBJ2-7
cdr3_aa: CASTEGTNSYEQYF

d_call: TRBD1
v_call: TRBV30
j_call: TRBJ2-3
cdr3_aa: CAWTGTDITDTHYF

d_call: TRBD2
v_call: TRBV30
j_call: TRBJ2-7
cdr3_aa: CAWSVLGDYGLRSYEQYF

d_call: TRBD1
v_call: TRBV5-5
j_call: TRBJ2-7
cdr3_aa: CASSAPRDRQYF

d_call: .
v_call: TRBV28
j_call: TRBJ2-7
cdr3_aa: CASSSLSRGGYYEQYF

d_call: TRBD1
v_call: TRBV7-6
j_call: TRBJ1-1
cdr3_aa: CASSRGTDGEAFF

d_call: .
v_call: TRBV11-2
j_call: TRBJ1-6
cdr3_aa: CASSLARRVNSPLHF

d_call: .
v_call: TRBV19
j_call: TRBJ2-7
cdr3_aa: CASSIRDGGYEQYF

d_call: .
v_call: TRBV19
j_call: TRBJ1-1
cdr3_aa: CASSTRTLSAEAFF

d_call: .
v_call: TRBV12-3/TRBV12-4
j_call: TRBJ1-1
cdr3_aa: CASSSGTRGRDTEAFF

d_call: TRBD2
v_call: TRBV5-4
j_call: TRBJ2-2
cdr3_aa: CASRDWAGDYSGELFF

d_call: .
v_call: TRBV4-1
j_call: TRBJ1-5
cdr3_aa: CATSRGRGNQPQHF

d_call: TRBD2
v_call: TRBV10-3
j_call: TRBJ2-5
cdr3_aa: CAISVGGETQYF

d_call: TRBD1
v_call: TRBV7-9
j_call: TRBJ1-1
cdr3_aa: CASSFLQTGQGSDTEAFF

d_call: TRBD2
v_call: TRBV7-2
j_call: TRBJ2-7
cdr3_aa: CASSLGGGIESYEQYF

d_call: TRBD1
v_call: TRBV6-5
j_call: TRBJ2-7
cdr3_aa: CASSYSRTGKSEQYF

d_call: TRBD1
v_call: TRBV4-1
j_call: TRBJ2-7
cdr3_aa: CASSQRTGLTYEQYF

d_call: .
v_call: TRBV30
j_call: TRBJ1-1
cdr3_aa: CAWRQWGKVEAFF

d_call: .
v_call: TRBV12-3/TRBV12-4
j_call: TRBJ1-2
cdr3_aa: CASSFQTNYGYTF

d_call: TRBD1
v_call: TRBV20-1
j_call: TRBJ1-5
cdr3_aa: CSARVEGARSQPQHF